The 11 T cell receptor beta chains listed next were all sequenced from one sample in a study of T cell responses to AZD1222 COVID-19 vaccine. Generated by immunoSEQ multiplex PCR, the TCRdb table keeps only in-frame clones and is missing some. The repertoire consists of nearly 100,000 clones, with approximately 90% occurring once and the leading ten covering less than 3%. The source was peripheral blood, collected on day 0 of AZD1222 vaccination. The receptors originated from an adult in good health.

This chain uses TRBV2 with TRBJ1-4; no clear D. Looked up from germline, CDR1 is SNHLY and CDR2 is FYNNEI. V was shortened by 4 bases and J by 3 bases, with 18 bases between the two germline ends. The CDR3 extends over 17 amino acids. The CDR3 sequence: CASSAEGWGGSNEKLFF. The DNA for the CDR3 is TGTGCCAGCAGTGCAGAGGGTTGGGGTGGATCTAATGAAAAACTGTTTTTT. The variable domain in full, completed from reference TRBV2 and TRBJ1-4, reads EPEVTQTPSHQVTQMGQEVILRCVPISNHLYFYWYRQILGQKVEFLVSFYNNEISEKSEIFDDQFSVERPDGSNFTLKIRSTKLEDSAMYFCASSAEGWGGSNEKLFFGSGTQLSVL.

V and J are TRBV19 and TRBJ2-2, with 7 bases matching TRBD1. CDR1 LNHDA and CDR2 SQIVND come from the germline V gene (reference sequence). The CDR3 loop spans 15 amino acids. Trimming took 9 bases from V and 6 from J; bases not matched to a gene: 13. The CDR3 nucleotides are TGTGCCAGCCTTAGGACAGGATGGGCTCCCGGGGAGCTGTTTTTT. Amino acid sequence: CASLRTGWAPGELFF.

The chain recombines TRBV7-9 with TRBJ2-3, with 12 bases aligning to TRBD2. The CDR3 spans 19 residues. Germline V gives CDR1 SEHNR, CDR2 FQNEAQ (reference sequence). V lost 5 bases and J lost 3; bases outside the gene matches: 15. CDR3 in DNA: TGTGCCAGCAGCCCTCCTGGGGGGCTAGCGGGGGGGCTTACAGATACGCAGTATTTT. It codes for CASSPPGGLAGGLTDTQYF.

V usage is TRBV3-1 (or the pseudogene TRBV3-2) and J usage is TRBJ1-1, with D unclear. This CDR3 contains 15 residues. Between the trimmed V and J ends, which lost 0 bases and 1 base, there was a span of 9 bases. CDR1 and CDR2 (germline): LGHDT, YNNKEL (reference sequence). CDR3 amino acids: CASSQEVTKNTEAFF. In DNA form, the CDR3 reads TGTGCCAGCAGCCAAGAAGTGACAAAGAACACTGAAGCTTTCTTT.

The chain recombines TRBV12-2 with TRBJ2-5; the DNA was not compared with TRBD1, the D call given in the table. TRBV12-2 is flagged as a pseudogene. The length of the CDR3 is 15 residues. CDR3 loop: CASRLSRGRRETQYF. The CDR3 nucleotides read TGTGCAAGTCGCTTAAGCAGGGGGCGCCGAGAGACCCAGTACTTC.

The chain has TRBV7-2 and TRBJ1-2; no clear D. Trimming cost V 1 base and J 3 bases, with 6 bases left between them. The CDR3 is 13 amino acids. Per the germline V gene, CDR1 is SGHTA and CDR2 is FQGNSA. DNA of the CDR3: TGTGCCAGCAGCTTAGATAGGGACTATGGCTACACCTTC. Protein sequence: CASSLDRDYGYTF.

The genes are TRBV2 and TRBJ1-1; 8 positions agree with TRBD1. Unmatched junction bases numbered 10, after V lost 6 bases and J lost 4 bases. Per the germline V gene, CDR1 is SNHLY and CDR2 is FYNNEI. CDR3 length equals 15 residues. CDR3 DNA: TGTGCCAGCAGGCATCCAGGGGGCGCGAGCACTGAAGCTTTCTTT. Translating gives CASRHPGGASTEAFF.

V gene TRBV6-5 combines with J gene TRBJ2-1, with unresolved D. V dropped 7 bases and J dropped 0 bases, with 7 bases sitting between them. Germline V lookup: CDR1 MNHEY, CDR2 SVGAGI. The CDR3 length is 13 residues. The CDR3 bases are TGTGCCAGCATGACCCTCTCCTACAATGAGCAGTTCTTC. Its protein product is CASMTLSYNEQFF.

This clone has just one count. V gene TRBV6-2 or TRBV6-3 combines with J gene TRBJ1-1; D uncertain. CDR1 is MNHEY and CDR2 is SVGEGT in the germline V gene. Trimming left V 2 bases short and J 6 bases short, with 10 bases between. The CDR3 contains 13 residues. CDR3 in amino acids: CASSYGRISEAFF. The CDR3 DNA reads TGTGCCAGCAGTTACGGGCGAATATCTGAAGCTTTCTTT.

The CDR3 reads CAWTSGGAGEQYF. In DNA form, the CDR3 reads TGTGCCTGGACATCCGGGGGGGCTGGCGAGCAGTACTTC. The chain carries TRBV30 and TRBJ2-7; 8 bases line up with TRBD2. This CDR3 contains 13 residues. Germline assignment: CDR1 GTSNPN and CDR2 SVGIG (reference sequence). The V gene end was trimmed by 4 bases and the J gene end by 6 bases; junction bases not matched to a gene: 8.

V usage is TRBV5-5 and J usage is TRBJ1-4; D gene unclear. Per germline, CDR1 SGHKS and CDR2 YYEKEE (reference sequence). The CDR3 is 15 residues long. V was cut by 6 bases and J by 7 bases, with 19 bases left in between. This chain's CDR3 is CASTSRPFDSEKLFF. CDR3 nucleotides: TGTGCCAGCACCTCTCGGCCCTTTGATAGTGAAAAACTGTTTTTT. The whole variable domain, remainder taken from reference TRBV5-5 and TRBJ1-4, is DAGVTQSPTHLIKTRGQQVTLRCSPISGHKSVSWYQQVLGQGPQFIFQYYEKEERGRGNFPDRFSARQFPNYSSELNVNALLLGDSALYLCASTSRPFDSEKLFFGSGTQLSVL.